The subject of this entry is one T cell receptor (beta chain). Antigen specificity is unknown. This entry comes from a study of cytomegalovirus exposure and HLA in healthy donors. For the study at large: Of the donors genotyped, 300 to 500 in all, 65% to 90% fell in the Caucasian-associated ancestry cluster. Notes on the study in general: Later on, an analysis tied roughly 17,000 TCR beta sequences to HLA alleles at 0.05 false discovery rate. Excluded were some V segments that proved indistinguishable, including TRBV6-2 and TRBV6-3. CMV serostatus alone was available as immune exposure information.

Primers for the PCR totalled 60 Vbeta and 13 Jbeta. Data came from immunoSEQ multiplex PCR; TCRdb stores just in-frame clones and leaves some out. The sample table sets out 220,000 or so clones. CDR1 MNHEY and CDR2 SVGAGI come from the germline V gene. The V segment lost 6 bases and the J segment 0 bases; nucleotides outside the gene matches: 2. CDR3 length equals 15 residues. Source material: PBMCs. This TCR was recovered from a girl aged 2-15 years in good health and CMV-seropositive. This chain connects TRBV6-5 to TRBJ2-2, with 9 bases lining up with TRBD1. Here the CDR3 DNA reads TGTGCCAGCAGCCGACAGGGGGCGAACACCGGGGAGCTGTTTTTT. The encoded protein is CASSRQGANTGELFF.